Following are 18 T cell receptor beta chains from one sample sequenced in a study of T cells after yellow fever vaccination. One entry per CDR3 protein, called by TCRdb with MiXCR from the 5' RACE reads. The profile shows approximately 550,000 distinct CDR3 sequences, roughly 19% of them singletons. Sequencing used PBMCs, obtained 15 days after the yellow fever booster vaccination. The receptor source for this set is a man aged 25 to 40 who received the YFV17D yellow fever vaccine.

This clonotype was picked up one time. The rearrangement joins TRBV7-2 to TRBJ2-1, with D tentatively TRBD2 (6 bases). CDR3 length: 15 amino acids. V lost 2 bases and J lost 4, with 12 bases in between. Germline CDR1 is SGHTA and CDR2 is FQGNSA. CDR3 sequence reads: CASSLWASEYNEQFF. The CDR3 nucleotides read TGTGCCAGCAGCTTATGGGCTAGCGAGTACAATGAGCAGTTCTTC.

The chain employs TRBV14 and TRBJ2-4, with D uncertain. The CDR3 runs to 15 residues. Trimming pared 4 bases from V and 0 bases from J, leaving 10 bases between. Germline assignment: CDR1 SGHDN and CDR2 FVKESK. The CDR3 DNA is TGTGCCAGCAGCCCTGCTTTATCAGCCAAAAACATTCAGTACTTC. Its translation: CASSPALSAKNIQYF. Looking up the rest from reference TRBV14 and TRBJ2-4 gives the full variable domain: EAGVTQFPSHSVIEKGQTVTLRCDPISGHDNLYWYRRVMGKEIKFLLHFVKESKQDESGMPNNRFLAERTGGTYSTLKVQPAELEDSGVYFCASSPALSAKNIQYFGAGTRLSVL.

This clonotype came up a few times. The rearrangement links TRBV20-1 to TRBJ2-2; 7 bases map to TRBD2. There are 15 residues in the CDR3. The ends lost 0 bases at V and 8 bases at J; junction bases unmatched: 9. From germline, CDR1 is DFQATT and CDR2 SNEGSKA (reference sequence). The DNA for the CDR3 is TGCAGTGCTAGAGATCCTAGCGGCCCCGCGGGGGAGCTGTTTTTT. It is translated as CSARDPSGPAGELFF.

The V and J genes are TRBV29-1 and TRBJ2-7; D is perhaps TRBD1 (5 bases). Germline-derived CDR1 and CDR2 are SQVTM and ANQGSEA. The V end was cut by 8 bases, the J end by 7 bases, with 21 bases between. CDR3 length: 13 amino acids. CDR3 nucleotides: TGCAGCCCCCTTCGCCAGGGCCCCTCTGAGCAGTACTTC. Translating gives CSPLRQGPSEQYF.

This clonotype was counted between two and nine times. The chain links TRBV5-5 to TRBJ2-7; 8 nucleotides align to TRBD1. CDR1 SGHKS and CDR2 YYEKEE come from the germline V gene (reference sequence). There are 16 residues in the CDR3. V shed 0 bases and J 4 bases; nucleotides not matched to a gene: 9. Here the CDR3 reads CASSLGSGQGNYEQYF. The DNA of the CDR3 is TGTGCCAGCAGCTTGGGTTCCGGACAGGGCAATTACGAGCAGTACTTC.

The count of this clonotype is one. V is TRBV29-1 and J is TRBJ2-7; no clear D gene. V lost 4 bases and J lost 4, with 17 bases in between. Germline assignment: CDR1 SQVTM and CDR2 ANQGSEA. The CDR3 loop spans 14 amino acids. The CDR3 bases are TGCAGCGTTGTAAAGGACCGGAGTGTTTACGAGCAGTACTTC. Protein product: CSVVKDRSVYEQYF.

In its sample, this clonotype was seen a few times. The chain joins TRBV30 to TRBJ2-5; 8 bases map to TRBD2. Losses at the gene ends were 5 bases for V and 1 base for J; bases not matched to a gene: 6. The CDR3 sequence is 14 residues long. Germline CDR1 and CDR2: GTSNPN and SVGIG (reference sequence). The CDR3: CAWSPGLGQETQYF. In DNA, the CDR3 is TGTGCCTGGTCCCCGGGACTAGGCCAAGAGACCCAGTACTTC.

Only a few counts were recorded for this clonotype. The DNA for the CDR3 is TGTGCCAGCAGAACAGGGGTCGCCTACGAGCAGTACTTC. Its translation is CASRTGVAYEQYF. The chain is built from TRBV12-3 or TRBV12-4 and TRBJ2-7; 7 bases agree with TRBD1. The CDR3 contains 13 residues. The junction had 4 bases not matched to a gene; V was cut back by 6 bases and J by 2 bases.

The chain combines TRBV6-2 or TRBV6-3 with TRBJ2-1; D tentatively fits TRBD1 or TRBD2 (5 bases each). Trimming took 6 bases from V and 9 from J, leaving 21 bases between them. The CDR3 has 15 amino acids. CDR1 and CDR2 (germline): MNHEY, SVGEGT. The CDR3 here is CASSNPPGPSPEQFF. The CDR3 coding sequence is TGTGCCAGCAGCAACCCCCCGGGACCCTCCCCTGAGCAGTTCTTC.

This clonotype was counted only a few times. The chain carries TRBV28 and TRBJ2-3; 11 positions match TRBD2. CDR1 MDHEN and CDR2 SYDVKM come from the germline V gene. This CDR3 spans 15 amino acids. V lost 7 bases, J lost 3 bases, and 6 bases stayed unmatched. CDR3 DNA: TGTGCCAGCACCTATAGCGGGAGGGCAACAGATACGCAGTATTTT. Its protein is CASTYSGRATDTQYF.

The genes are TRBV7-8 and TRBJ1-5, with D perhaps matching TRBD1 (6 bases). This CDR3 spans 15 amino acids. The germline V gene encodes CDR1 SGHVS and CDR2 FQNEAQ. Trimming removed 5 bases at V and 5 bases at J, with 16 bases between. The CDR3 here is CASSMREQGHQPQHF. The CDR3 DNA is TGTGCCAGCAGCATGAGAGAACAGGGCCATCAGCCCCAGCATTTT.

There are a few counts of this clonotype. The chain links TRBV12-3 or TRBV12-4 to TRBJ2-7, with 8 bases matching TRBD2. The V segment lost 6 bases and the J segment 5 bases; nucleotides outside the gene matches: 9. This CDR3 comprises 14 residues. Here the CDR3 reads CASSPSGSFHEQYF. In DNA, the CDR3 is TGTGCCAGCAGCCCCAGCGGGAGCTTCCACGAGCAGTACTTC.

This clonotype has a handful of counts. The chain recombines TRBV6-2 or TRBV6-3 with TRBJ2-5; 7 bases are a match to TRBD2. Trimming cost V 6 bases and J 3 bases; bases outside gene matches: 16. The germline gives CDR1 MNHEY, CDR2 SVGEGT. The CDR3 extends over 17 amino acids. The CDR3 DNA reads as TGTGCCAGCAGCCCTGCCAGGTTGGAGCGGGGAAAAGAGACCCAGTACTTC. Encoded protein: CASSPARLERGKETQYF.

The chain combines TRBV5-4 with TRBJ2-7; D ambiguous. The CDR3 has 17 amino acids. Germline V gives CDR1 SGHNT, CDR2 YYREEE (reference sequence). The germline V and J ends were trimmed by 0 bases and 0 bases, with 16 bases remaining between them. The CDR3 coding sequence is TGTGCCAGCAGCTTGGGGGCCGGTTCGGGCGTCTCCTACGAGCAGTACTTC. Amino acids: CASSLGAGSGVSYEQYF.

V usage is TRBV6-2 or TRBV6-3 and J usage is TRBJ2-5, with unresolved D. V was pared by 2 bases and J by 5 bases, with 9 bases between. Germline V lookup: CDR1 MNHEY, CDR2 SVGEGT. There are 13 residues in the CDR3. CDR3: CASSYPVDETQYF. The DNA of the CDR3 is TGTGCCAGCAGTTACCCGGTTGACGAGACCCAGTACTTC.

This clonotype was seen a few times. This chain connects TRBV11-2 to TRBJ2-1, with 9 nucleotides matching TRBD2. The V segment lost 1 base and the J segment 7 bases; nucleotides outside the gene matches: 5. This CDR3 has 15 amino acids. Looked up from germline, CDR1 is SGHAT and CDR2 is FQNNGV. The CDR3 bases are TGTGCCAGCAGCTTAGGTGCGGGAGGGCCTAATGAGCAGTTCTTC. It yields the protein CASSLGAGGPNEQFF.

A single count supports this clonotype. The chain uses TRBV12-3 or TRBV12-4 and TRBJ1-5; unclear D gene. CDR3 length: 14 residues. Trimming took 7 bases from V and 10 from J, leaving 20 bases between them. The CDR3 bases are TGTGCCAGCACTAAAAACGAGGGCGTACATCCCCAGCATTTT. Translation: CASTKNEGVHPQHF.

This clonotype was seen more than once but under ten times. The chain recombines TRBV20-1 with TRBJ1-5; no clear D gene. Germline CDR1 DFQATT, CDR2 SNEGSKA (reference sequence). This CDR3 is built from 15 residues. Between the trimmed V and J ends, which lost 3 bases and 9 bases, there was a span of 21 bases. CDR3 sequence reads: CSARPGKALRVPQHF. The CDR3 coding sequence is TGCAGTGCTAGGCCGGGTAAGGCCCTACGGGTGCCCCAGCATTTT.